These T cell receptor beta chains were read from a single sample in a study of vaccination effects on CD4 cells after COVID-19. The protocol was immunoSEQ multiplex PCR, while the TCRdb copy is restricted to in-frame clones and leaves out a portion. The table has approximately 40,000 clones, more than 60% seen once; the top ten hold approximately 22%. These receptors' antigens are unknown. Material: CD4+ T cells from PBMCs cultured with SARS-CoV-2 spike peptides, obtained before COVID-19 vaccination. The source of these receptors is a human donor who received a COVID-19 vaccine. The CDR3 runs from the conserved cysteine through the conserved F or W. The D gene is left open where the match is weak. For some rows the clone size is stated as once, few or many, or as a class when expanded; others skip it.

abundance	v_gene	j_gene	d_gene	CDR3nt	CDR3aa
-	TRBV10-3	TRBJ1-4	-	TGTGCCATCAGCGACGGTTGGGGTAATGAAAAACTGTTTTTT	CAISDGWGNEKLFF
once	TRBV11-2	TRBJ2-2	TRBD2	TGTGCCAGCAGCCCCATCTCCTTAGCGGGAGGGGACACCGGGGAGCTGTTTTTT	CASSPISLAGGDTGELFF
-	TRBV15	TRBJ1-2	TRBD1	TGTGCCACCAGCACGGACAGGGAGAACGGCTACACCTTC	CATSTDRENGYTF
few	TRBV30	TRBJ2-2	-	TGTGCCTGGAGTGTTGACCCATGGACAGACGCCATAGAGGAGAGAGTCTCACACCAGGGGCTGTTTTTT	CAWSVDPWTDAIEERVSHQGLFF
once	TRBV5-5	TRBJ1-4	-	TGTGCCAGCAGCTTGGGGGTAACGCGGCTTACAGGAGGGGCTGAAAAACTGTTTTTT	CASSLGVTRLTGGAEKLFF
-	TRBV3-1/TRBV3-2	TRBJ2-7	TRBD1	TGTGCCAGCAGCCGAGGCCCCGGCAGGGGGCTAAGCGAGCAGTACTTC	CASSRGPGRGLSEQYF
-	TRBV3-1/TRBV3-2	TRBJ2-3	-	TGTGCCAGCAGCCTTCGACAGGGCACAGATACGCAGTATTTT	CASSLRQGTDTQYF
-	TRBV12-3/TRBV12-4	TRBJ2-1	-	TGTGCCAGCAGTTTATCTAAGAATGAGCAGTTCTTC	CASSLSKNEQFF
few	TRBV29-1	TRBJ1-5	-	TGCAGCATACCTCAGAGGTCCAGCAATCAGCCCCAGCATTTT	CSIPQRSSNQPQHF
-	TRBV7-2	TRBJ1-1	-	TGTGCCAGCAGCGTCGACAGCTTGAGGAGTATTGAAGCTTTCTTT	CASSVDSLRSIEAFF
-	TRBV6-6	TRBJ2-5	TRBD2	TGTGCCAGCAGTACTGGGACTAGTGGAGAGACCCAGTACTTC	CASSTGTSGETQYF
-	TRBV3-1/TRBV3-2	TRBJ2-1	TRBD2	TGTGCCAGCAGCCAAGGGAAGACGGGACTAGCGGACTACAATGAGCAGTTCTTC	CASSQGKTGLADYNEQFF
few	TRBV18	TRBJ1-3	-	TGTGCCAGCTCACCGCAGGGTAAAACTGGAAACACCATATATTTT	CASSPQGKTGNTIYF
-	TRBV21-1	TRBJ1-5	-	TGTGCCAGCAGCAAAGCGCTAAGGGCAGATGAGGATCAGCCCCAGCATTTT	CASSKALRADEDQPQHF
few	TRBV5-1	TRBJ2-5	-	TGCGCCAGCAGCTTGGGGCAAGAGACCCAGTACTTC	CASSLGQETQYF
few	TRBV5-6	TRBJ1-1	-	TGTGCCAGCAGCTCCCTACCTCAGGGGATGAACACTGAAGCTTTCTTT	CASSSLPQGMNTEAFF
-	TRBV19	TRBJ2-2	TRBD2	TGTGCCAGTAGTACTAGCGGGAACACCGGGGAGCTGTTTTTT	CASSTSGNTGELFF
-	TRBV5-1	TRBJ1-1	-	TGCGCCACCGGGGGGGGGACCTCCGGTACTGAAGCTTTCTTT	CATGGGTSGTEAFF
-	TRBV7-2	TRBJ1-2	-	TGTGCCAGCAGCTTCCCCCCGTTGACCTATGGCTACACCTTC	CASSFPPLTYGYTF
few	TRBV7-9	TRBJ1-1	-	TGTGCCAGCAGCTTAGATGGGGGGCTGACTGAAGCTTTCTTT	CASSLDGGLTEAFF
few	TRBV19	TRBJ1-4	-	TGTGCCAGTAGTATGAAGTCTAATGAAAAACTGTTTTTT	CASSMKSNEKLFF